This T cell receptor (beta chain) was retrieved from a study of control samples from healthy donors and cancer patients. Assay used: immunoSEQ multiplex PCR; TCRdb lists only in-frame clones, some missing. The table has about 94,000 clones, 90% seen once. Germline CDR1 and CDR2: PRHDT and FYEKMQ (reference sequence). With 5 bases clipped from V and 2 bases from J, the junction kept 11 bases outside the gene matches. The CDR3 is 16 amino acids. The sequencing input was blood. The receptor was isolated from a woman aged 18-29 years in good health. The chain couples TRBV13 to TRBJ1-2, with TRBD1 matching over 7 bases. CDR3 region: CASSLTLEGANYGYTF. The CDR3 DNA is TGTGCCAGCAGCCTAACCCTAGAGGGGGCGAACTATGGCTACACCTTC.